This TCR beta chain is drawn from a study of shared T cell receptors in the human thymus. V lost 4 bases, J lost 0 bases, and 9 bases stayed unmatched. Germline assignment: CDR1 SQVTM and CDR2 ANQGSEA. The CDR3 consists of 18 residues. Only in-frame clones appear in the TCRdb table, and some are missing; sequencing was by immunoSEQ multiplex PCR. The sample consists of under 700,000 clones, 70% to 80% of them appearing once. These data were likewise used in another study, on human thymus T cells. From that second work: Samples came from healthy Finnish infants during open corrective cardiac surgery. Thymus specimens were resections from corrective heart surgery. Repertoires from thymus and blood appeared to show biased V and J gene usage. Thymic repertoires from unrelated individuals overlapped highly, related research reported.

The genes are TRBV29-1 and TRBJ2-7, with TRBD2 matching 16 bases. This sequence originates from a boy less than two years old with a congenital heart defect. Sample: thymocytes. The CDR3 spells CSVGGLAGGPLNSYEQYF. The CDR3 region has the DNA TGCAGCGTTGGGGGACTAGCGGGAGGGCCCTTAAACTCCTACGAGCAGTACTTC.